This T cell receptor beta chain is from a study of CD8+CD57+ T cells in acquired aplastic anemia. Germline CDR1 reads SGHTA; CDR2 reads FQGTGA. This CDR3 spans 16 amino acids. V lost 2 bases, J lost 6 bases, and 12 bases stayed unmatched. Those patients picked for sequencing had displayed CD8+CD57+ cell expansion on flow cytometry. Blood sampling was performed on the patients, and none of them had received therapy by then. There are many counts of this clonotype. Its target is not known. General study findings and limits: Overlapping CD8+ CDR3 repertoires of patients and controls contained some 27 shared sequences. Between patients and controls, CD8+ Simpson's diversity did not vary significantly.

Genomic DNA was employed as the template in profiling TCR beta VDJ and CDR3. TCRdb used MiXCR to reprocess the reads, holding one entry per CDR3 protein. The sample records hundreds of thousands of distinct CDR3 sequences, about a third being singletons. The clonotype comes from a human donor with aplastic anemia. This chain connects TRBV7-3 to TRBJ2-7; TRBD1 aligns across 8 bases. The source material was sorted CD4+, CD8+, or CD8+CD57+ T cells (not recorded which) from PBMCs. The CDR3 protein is CASSLAPDRGGGEQYF. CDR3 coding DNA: TGTGCCAGCAGCTTAGCCCCTGACAGGGGAGGAGGCGAGCAGTACTTC.